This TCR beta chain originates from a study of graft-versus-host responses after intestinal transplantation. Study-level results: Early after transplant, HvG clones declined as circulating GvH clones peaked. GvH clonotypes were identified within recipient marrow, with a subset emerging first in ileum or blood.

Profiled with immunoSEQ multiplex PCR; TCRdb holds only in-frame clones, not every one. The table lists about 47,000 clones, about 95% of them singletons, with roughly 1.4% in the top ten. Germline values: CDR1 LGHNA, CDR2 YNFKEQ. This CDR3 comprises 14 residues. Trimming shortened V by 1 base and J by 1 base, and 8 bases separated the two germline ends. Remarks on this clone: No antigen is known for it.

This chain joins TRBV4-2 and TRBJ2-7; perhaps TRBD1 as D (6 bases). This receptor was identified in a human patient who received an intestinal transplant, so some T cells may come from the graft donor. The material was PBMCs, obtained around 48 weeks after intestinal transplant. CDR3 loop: CASSQGGTSYEQYF. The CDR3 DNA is TGTGCCAGCAGCCAAGGGGGGACATCCTACGAGCAGTACTTC.